The 26 T cell receptor beta chains in this list originate from one sample, sequenced in a study of T cell repertoires in cytomegalovirus infection. MiXCR, applied by TCRdb to the reads, yields one record per CDR3 protein. The table lists some 940,000 distinct CDR3 sequences, around 30% of them singletons, with over 12% in the top ten. These receptors have no identified antigens. Sample: cultured CD8+ T cells from PBMCs, taken from culture after CMV antigen stimulation. All receptors derive from a human donor in good health (CMV status not recorded). Some clones in this sample may be carry-over from other donors' samples.

The table lists this clonotype with a few counts. J is TRBJ2-1 and V is TRBV27; TRBD1 matches at 10 bases. Germline CDR1 reads MNHEY; CDR2 reads SMNVEV (reference sequence). V shed 5 bases, J shed 6 bases, and the junction held 7 bases outside the gene matches. This CDR3 contains 15 residues. CDR3 protein: CASSVRDRGFNEQFF. CDR3 sequence (DNA): TGTGCCAGCAGTGTCCGGGACAGGGGATTCAATGAGCAGTTCTTC.

V and J are TRBV20-1 and TRBJ1-2, with a possible D match to TRBD1 (5 bases). The CDR3 covers 16 residues. Trimming stripped 1 base from V and 4 bases from J, with 19 bases between. The germline gives CDR1 DFQATT, CDR2 SNEGSKA (reference sequence). The CDR3 DNA reads TGCAGTGCTAGAGGGGATGGCAGGGAGAACCTCTATGGCTACACCTTC. It encodes CSARGDGRENLYGYTF.

The table lists this clonotype with a count of one. This chain joins TRBV20-1 and TRBJ1-5; 7 bases align to TRBD1. The V gene end was trimmed by 0 bases and the J gene end by 2 bases; junction bases not matched to a gene: 7. CDR1 is DFQATT, CDR2 SNEGSKA, per germline (reference sequence). This CDR3 spans 16 amino acids. CDR3 nucleotide sequence: TGCAGTGCTAGAGAAACAGGGGCCCTTGGCAATCAGCCCCAGCATTTT. Translation gives CSARETGALGNQPQHF.

The V gene is TRBV27, the J gene TRBJ2-7, with 7 bases that match TRBD1. Unmatched junction bases numbered 4, after V lost 3 bases and J lost 2 bases. CDR1 MNHEY and CDR2 SMNVEV come from the germline V gene (reference sequence). CDR3 length: 14 residues. In nucleotides, the CDR3 is TGTGCCAGCAGTTTGATAGGGGGCGCCTACGAGCAGTACGTC. It codes for CASSLIGGAYEQYV.

The V and J genes are TRBV2 and TRBJ1-2, with unresolved D. Germline CDR1 is SNHLY and CDR2 is FYNNEI. This CDR3 is 13 amino acids long. V lost 7 bases, J lost 1 base, and 10 bases lay in between. DNA for the CDR3: TGTGCCAGCACCCTGGACGGTAACTATGGCTACACCTTC. Translated, it gives CASTLDGNYGYTF.

V usage is TRBV6-2 or TRBV6-3 and J usage is TRBJ2-5; D remains ambiguous. CDR1 and CDR2 (germline): MNHEY, SVGEGT. This CDR3 is 13 amino acids long. Trimming pared 6 bases from V and 7 bases from J, leaving 15 bases between. The CDR3 DNA reads as TGTGCCAGCAGCCCAGGAGCTGGCGGGACCCAGTACTTC. Translating gives CASSPGAGGTQYF.

This sequence joins TRBV2 and TRBJ1-6, with a weak D call TRBD1 (5 bases). Germline lookup yields CDR1 SNHLY and CDR2 FYNNEI. V shed 2 bases and J shed 0 bases, with 11 bases lying between them. This CDR3 is 17 amino acids long. CDR3 bases: TGTGCCAGCAGTGAAATTGGGGGTGGCTCCTATAATTCACCCCTCCACTTT. Translating gives CASSEIGGGSYNSPLHF.

The chain uses TRBV12-3 or TRBV12-4 and TRBJ1-1, with D unresolved. This CDR3 contains 16 residues. Trimming cost V 3 bases and J 0 bases, with 14 bases left between them. The DNA for the CDR3 is TGTGCCAGCAGTTTTTTTGTTGGCGGGATGAACACTGAAGCTTTCTTT. Translated, it gives CASSFFVGGMNTEAFF.

The chain employs TRBV6-2 or TRBV6-3 and TRBJ2-3; D tentatively reads TRBD1 or TRBD2 (6 bases each). This CDR3 region has 16 residues. Germline V gives CDR1 MNHEY, CDR2 SVGEGT. The germline V and J ends were trimmed by 2 bases and 3 bases, with 15 bases remaining between them. CDR3 in DNA: TGTGCCAGCAGTTACCCCGACAGGAGGGGTACAGATACGCAGTATTTT. Its protein is CASSYPDRRGTDTQYF.

This clonotype was detected many times. One end of the junction varies from germline; a read error may be responsible. The chain employs TRBV5-1 and TRBJ2-1; 8 bases fit TRBD1. Looked up from germline, CDR1 is SGHRS and CDR2 is YFSETQ. The CDR3 has 14 residues. CDR3 residues: CASSLGQGGNEQFF. In nucleotides, the CDR3 is TGTGCCAGCAGCCTTGGACAGGGTGGCAATGAGCAGTTCTTC.

This clonotype has a handful of counts. The chain carries TRBV20-1 and TRBJ1-1; 9 nucleotides match TRBD1. Germline V CDR1 and CDR2: DFQATT, SNEGSKA (reference sequence). The CDR3 consists of 14 residues. J lost 8 bases, V lost 4 bases, and 11 bases had no gene match. The CDR3 nucleotides read TGCAGTGCTAAACCACCGGGACAGGGCTCAGAAGCTTTCTTT. Amino acids: CSAKPPGQGSEAFF.

The J gene is TRBJ2-7, the V gene TRBV6-2 or TRBV6-3; 10 bases fit TRBD1. The CDR3 is 15 residues long. Germline assignment: CDR1 MNHEY and CDR2 SVGEGT. V lost 5 bases to trimming and J lost 4 bases; unmatched junction nucleotides: 8. CDR3 nucleotides: TGTGCCAGCAGTCAACCTGGGACAGGGGTTTACGAGCAGTACGTC. Translating it yields CASSQPGTGVYEQYV.

This clonotype was detected only once. The chain joins TRBV2 to TRBJ2-7, with 10 bases identical to TRBD1. V was clipped by 6 bases and J by 0 bases; unmatched bases: 14. This CDR3 contains 18 residues. Germline V gene sequence: CDR1 SNHLY, CDR2 FYNNEI. This CDR3 is CASRGTGVIGRSSYEQYF. Here the CDR3 DNA reads TGTGCCAGCAGAGGGACAGGGGTAATTGGCAGGAGCTCCTACGAGCAGTACTTC.

The V gene is TRBV7-9, the J gene TRBJ1-1, with D perhaps TRBD1 (6 bases). This CDR3 has 15 amino acids. V gave up 5 bases and J gave up 3 bases, with 16 bases separating them. CDR1 and CDR2 (germline): SEHNR, FQNEAQ (reference sequence). CDR3 loop: CASSREAGVYTEAFF. DNA of the CDR3: TGTGCCAGCAGCAGGGAAGCAGGGGTGTACACTGAAGCTTTCTTT. The full variable domain, in which reference TRBV7-9 and TRBJ1-1 provide the parts outside the CDR3, is DTGVSQNPRHKITKRGQNVTFRCDPISEHNRLYWYRQTLGQGPEFLTYFQNEAQLEKSRLLSDRFSAERPKGSFSTLEIQRTEQGDSAMYLCASSREAGVYTEAFFGQGTRLTVV.

The chain is built from TRBV10-2 and TRBJ2-7; 7 bases match TRBD2. Germline-derived CDR1 and CDR2 are WSHSY and SAAADI. The CDR3 runs to 17 residues. V trimming: 7 bases; J trimming: 4 bases; junction bases outside the gene matches: 19. The CDR3 loop is CASTSAPGLERGYEQYF. CDR3 coding DNA: TGCGCCAGCACCAGTGCCCCCGGACTAGAGAGAGGGTACGAGCAGTACTTC.

In this sample, this clonotype turned up once. The V call is TRBV5-6, the J call TRBJ2-5, with 10 bases matching TRBD1. Germline CDR1 is SGHDT and CDR2 is YYEEEE. J gave up 5 bases and V 4 bases, and 8 bases lay outside the gene matches. The CDR3 is 15 residues long. The CDR3 DNA sequence: TGTGCCAGCAGCCCCGACAGGGGGCTTAGGGAGACCCAGTACTTC. Translating gives CASSPDRGLRETQYF.

This clonotype was seen a few times. The chain couples TRBV27 to TRBJ2-3, with 7 positions matching TRBD2. The trim removed 4 bases at V and 3 bases at J, leaving 10 bases unmatched. The CDR3 contains 16 residues. CDR1 is MNHEY and CDR2 is SMNVEV in the germline V gene (reference sequence). The CDR3 reads CASSSAGRGRTDTQYF. The CDR3 bases are TGTGCCAGCAGTTCCGCGGGGCGGGGGAGAACAGATACGCAGTATTTT.

This clonotype was detected a few times. The chain employs TRBV6-5 and TRBJ2-5, with TRBD1 as a possible D gene (5 bases). V was clipped by 0 bases and J by 2 bases, with 13 bases between them. CDR1 and CDR2 from the germline V gene are MNHEY and SVGAGI. The CDR3 is 16 residues long. The CDR3 loop reads CASSYSGAGPQETQYF. The CDR3 DNA sequence: TGTGCCAGCAGTTACTCCGGAGCAGGGCCTCAAGAGACCCAGTACTTC.

This clonotype came up a few times. The rearrangement links TRBV20-1 to TRBJ1-5, with D perhaps TRBD1 (5 bases). Germline CDR1 DFQATT, CDR2 SNEGSKA (reference sequence). V lost 1 base, J lost 6 bases, and 10 bases lay in between. The CDR3 totals 13 residues. The CDR3 loop reads CSARAQGPQPQHF. CDR3 in DNA: TGCAGTGCTAGAGCTCAGGGCCCTCAGCCCCAGCATTTT.

This clonotype came up many times. The chain has TRBV7-9 and TRBJ2-7, with D unclear. Trimming pared 3 bases from V and 0 bases from J, leaving 9 bases between. CDR1 is SEHNR, CDR2 FQNEAQ, per germline (reference sequence). The CDR3 sequence is 14 residues long. The CDR3 DNA sequence: TGTGCCAGCAGCTTGGTAGATAGCTCCTACGAGCAGTACTTC. It is translated as CASSLVDSSYEQYF.

The genes are TRBV4-1 and TRBJ1-5; 7 bases agree with TRBD1. Germline CDR1 MGHRA, CDR2 YSYEKL. The CDR3 sequence is 16 residues long. Germline trimming cut 0 bases from V and 5 bases from J; bases unmatched to any gene: 7. The CDR3 here is CASSQERGQVHQPQHF. Here the CDR3 DNA reads TGCGCCAGCAGCCAAGAAAGAGGACAGGTCCATCAGCCCCAGCATTTT.

This clonotype was found a few times. The V gene is TRBV6-5, the J gene TRBJ2-7; a possible D gene is TRBD2 (6 bases). CDR3 length: 13 amino acids. Trimming cost V 6 bases and J 5 bases, with 14 bases left between them. The germline gives CDR1 MNHEY, CDR2 SVGAGI. The CDR3 reads CASRREPGDEQYV. In DNA, the CDR3 is TGTGCCAGCAGGCGGGAACCCGGGGACGAGCAGTACGTC.

This clonotype was detected only a few times. DNA of the CDR3: TGTGCCAGCAGTCCCGGGGGGTCCAGACAAGAGACCCAGTACTTC. It specifies CASSPGGSRQETQYF. The chain couples TRBV6-2 or TRBV6-3 to TRBJ2-5, with TRBD2 identical over 7 bases. This CDR3 has 15 residues. CDR1 and CDR2 (germline): MNHEY, SVGEGT. J was trimmed by 2 bases and V by 5 bases; bases with no gene match: 8.

This clonotype was seen many times. The chain recombines TRBV6-2 or TRBV6-3 with TRBJ1-1; D is ambiguous. Germline V lookup: CDR1 MNHEY, CDR2 SVGEGT. With 2 bases removed from V and 0 bases from J, the gap between germline ends came to 7 bases. The CDR3 contains 14 residues. CDR3 loop: CASSYPGLNTEAFF. CDR3 sequence (DNA): TGTGCCAGCAGTTACCCGGGGTTGAACACTGAAGCTTTCTTT.

This clonotype was counted a few times. Germline is not matched at one junction end, which may reflect a read error. The chain recombines TRBV7-6 with TRBJ2-1, with D perhaps TRBD2 (6 bases). Germline loops: CDR1 SGHVS, CDR2 FNYEAQ. The CDR3 runs to 12 residues. In DNA form, the CDR3 reads TGTGCTAGCAGCCCACCGGGACTTCAACCGTTCTTC. Its translation: CASSPPGLQPFF.

A remark on this clonotype: A much larger clone differs from this one at a single base, so this may be a read error. The genes are TRBV7-2 and TRBJ1-2; 7 bases are shared with TRBD1. The CDR3 has 15 amino acids. CDR1 is SGHTA, CDR2 FQGNSA, per germline. Trimming took 5 bases from V and 3 from J; bases not matched to a gene: 9. The CDR3 here is CASSLVDRFDYGYTF. As DNA, the CDR3 is TGTGCCAGCAGCCTCGTGGACAGGTTCGACTATGGCTACACCTTC.